This TCR beta chain emerged from a study of Graves' ophthalmopathy and Graves' hyperthyroidism (dated by TCRdb to the late 2010s). Notes on the research overall: Peripheral blood was collected at initial diagnosis, before any treatment. The study used TCR beta repertoire signatures to distinguish Graves' ophthalmopathy from Graves' hyperthyroidism and to predict progression to ophthalmopathy. In total, some 130 blood samples were TCR-sequenced: 40 to 45 ophthalmopathy, around 75 hyperthyroidism and approximately 17 hyperthyroidism-to-ophthalmopathy patients. To explore V-J signatures distinguishing ophthalmopathy from hyperthyroidism, a discovery set of 100 patients (around 44 ophthalmopathy, 55 to 60 stable hyperthyroidism) was enrolled. An independent validation cohort comprised some 19 hyperthyroidism patients and 15 to 17 patients who later progressed from hyperthyroidism to ophthalmopathy. T-cell repertoires of thyroid tissue and blood were compared in more than 5 hyperthyroidism patients. After sampling, hyperthyroidism patients received methimazole starting at 30 mg daily, and ophthalmopathy patients received high-dose intravenous methylprednisolone. Paper-wide results and their limitations: In validation, the model predicted ophthalmopathy progression with 55% to 71% sensitivity and approximately 72% specificity; some 13 predicted patients were CT-confirmed with GO in a median of about 6.2 months. Ophthalmopathy was separated from stable hyperthyroidism by the 13-signature model with about 90% sensitivity and about 81% specificity in cross-validation and with 80%/75% in the test set. No statistical method was used to predetermine the sample size, and group allocation was not hidden from the investigators. Most of the expanded thyroid clonotypes with a frequency above 0.001 were also detected in blood, and it was suggested that the thyroid immune response may be reflected by blood repertoires.

The ophthalmopathy patients had moderately to severely active disease, with a Clinical Activity Score of 3 or higher, a NOSPECS grade of 4 or higher, and a disease duration of less than 3 months. Patients were excluded if they had other autoimmune diseases, uncontrolled infections, pregnancy or lactation. Diagnosis was based on clinical symptoms, serum thyroxine, TRAb, thyroid ultrasound and orbital computed tomography. Using Ficoll-Paque density gradient centrifugation, PBMCs were isolated from about 9.4 ml of fresh peripheral blood. Total RNA was extracted using Trizol reagent, and RNA quality was checked on an Agilent 2100 Bioanalyzer. Remarks on this clonotype: It has no known antigen specificity. One end of the junction does not line up with germline, which may come from a read error.

CDR3 length: 18 amino acids, cysteine to phenylalanine. Kept here is only the CDR3 DNA, which spans 54 bases and is read in frame from base 1. The germline V gene supplies CDR1 ENHRY and CDR2 SYGVKD. For repertoire sequencing, the TCR beta CDR3 regions were amplified from RNA transcripts. The first round was an RT-PCR using HTBI primers with the Qiagen OneStep RT-PCR kit, and this first round was followed by a second-round multiplex PCR, then size selection and purification. Sequencing of the libraries was carried out on an Illumina HiSeq2000 in paired-end mode with 100 bp reads. From the authors' description of their analysis: Reads were processed with SOAPnuke, discarding reads with adapters, uncalled bases, mean Phred below 15, or no exact constant-primer or identifier match. COPE v1.2.5 was used to merge high-quality paired reads. Each unique nucleotide sequence was treated as a clonotype, and MiTCR v1.1 was used to align the clonotypes to the IMGT TRB V, D and J references. The analysis was limited to V-J combinations with a frequency above 0.0001, which together covered just over 98% of the repertoires. A TCR clonal expansion and chaos score per V-J combination was defined as the ratio of F50 clonal expansion to chaos observed in the TCRdist matrix. Welch's t-statistics and random forest were used to reduce the features to about a dozen V-J combinations, which were then used as input to a naive Bayes classifier. The similarity between thyroid and blood repertoires was quantified using the Morisita-Horn index. TCRdb itself trimmed the public reads at Q25 with fastp, ran MiXCR and retained productive beta chains. All rows with the same CDR3 protein become a single entry with the most common DNA and genes. The V and J calls were not made by the authors but by TCRdb's processing. The sample records 650,000 to 800,000 distinct CDR3 sequences, roughly 41% of which are singletons. Of the sample, 3% to 4% is held by the ten largest clones.

This chain joins TRBV10-3 to TRBJ2-6; 7 middle bases align to TRBD1. The sequence derives from an adult man with Graves' ophthalmopathy. Sequenced input: peripheral blood. The CDR3 reads as follows: CASSYNRGIGSGADVLTF. The DNA sequence reads TGTGCCAGCAGTTACAACAGGGGAATTGGGTCTGGGGCCGACGTCCTGACTTTC.